This T cell receptor beta chain was retrieved from a study of T cell responses to AZD1222 COVID-19 vaccine (dated by TCRdb to about 2021). Concerning the study at large: AZD1222 recipients with second doses at about 4 weeks or about 12 weeks were pooled, because spike-specific TCR depth and breadth did not differ between schedules. Trial participants were enrolled into age subgroups of 18-55, 56-69 and 70-plus years, which contained about 150, 27 and 61 TCR-sequenced participants, respectively. A total of approximately 230 trial participants underwent TCR sequencing, of whom some 210 received two doses of AZD1222 and around 26 received two doses of the MenACWY control vaccine. The investigation overall reported the following: The 56-69-year group was small, and its depth increase did not reach significance, likely because of low power. Vaccine-associated CD4 TCRs spanned the whole spike protein, with dominant responses in regions 160-218 and 743-854. Conclusions about previously exposed vaccinees were limited because only six AZD1222 recipients were SARS-CoV-2 seropositive at baseline. Because no samples from the day 14 peak response were available, repertoires could be characterized only after the peak T cell response. Nearly half of unique spike-specific TCRs reportedly recognized epitopes outside regions mutated in the B.1.351 and B.1.1.7 variants. Participants were mostly white British and included more females than males, and it was suggested by the authors that clonal diversity may have been underestimated. Spike-specific TCR breadth and depth rose significantly after two AZD1222 doses compared with day 0 and with MenACWY recipients.

The time point label here, explained by the study, means: baseline before first vaccination. The vaccinee samples were drawn from two UK trials, COV001 and COV002, one of which was a single-blind randomized controlled phase 2/3 trial testing AZD1222 (ChAdOx1 nCoV-19) in healthy adults. For TCRbeta chain sequencing, PBMC samples from trial participants were taken at day 0 and at day 28 after the second dose. The CDR3 regions of human TCRbeta chains were analyzed by immunosequencing. The study's processing was this. Repertoire TCRs were checked for matches against a reference library of SARS-CoV-2-specific TCRs that had been generated using the MIRA antigen-specificity platform. Breadth was defined as the fraction of unique TCRs that were SARS-CoV-2-associated, and depth was defined as the fraction of total T cells that were SARS-CoV-2-associated. Each spike-specific TCR was assigned to its reactive spike region and to a CD4 or CD8 class using the MIRA data. Log10-transformed breadth and depth values were compared by one-way ANOVA with Sidak's multiple comparisons tests. TCRdb took over this immuneACCESS table, retaining in-frame rearrangements with V and J assigned. Such tables are incomplete; in checked studies, under half of the missing clones stem from an unresolved V gene, and the remainder is unexplained. The D gene and trimming were derived from the DNA, and the V and J assignments and clone size from that table. Across this sample there are 120,000 to 150,000 clones, with under 95% seen only once. Together, the top ten hold 2.8% of the sample.

Regarding this clone: The antigen it recognizes is unknown. No qualities accompany the bases; no much larger clone lies one base away.

A distance of 5 bases separates the germline ends of V and J, which lose 4 bases and 0 bases respectively. The germline V gene provides CDR1 SGHRS and CDR2 YFSETQ. The CDR3 runs 14 amino acids, cysteine and phenylalanine included. Left in the record is the CDR3 DNA by itself, 42 bases read in frame from the first base. The chain uses TRBV5-1 and TRBJ2-6; there is no confident call for the D gene. This receptor was obtained from an adult in good health. The sample here was peripheral blood, taken on day 0 of AZD1222 vaccination. Read as DNA, the sequence is TGCGCCAGCAGCCCCGACTCTGGGGCCAACGTCCTGACTTTC. It codes for CASSPDSGANVLTF.